This TCR beta chain was captured in a study of radiation and T cells in renal cell carcinoma. About this clone itself: Its specificity is unknown.

Points from the study as a whole: In blood, top tumor clones expanded by 2 weeks, shrinking by 4.

With 2 bases removed from V and 1 base from J, the gap between germline ends came to 9 bases. Germline-derived CDR1 and CDR2 are SGHRS and YFSETQ. This CDR3 spans 14 amino acids. Clones were read by immunoSEQ multiplex PCR, and TCRdb kept only the in-frame ones, dropping some. The repertoire holds roughly 150,000 clones, with roughly 90% as singletons. Noted time point: blood 2 weeks post-SBRT. The sample's treatment: 15 Gy SBRT to primary tumor, nephrectomy 4 weeks later. After SBRT, blood was collected at 2 and 4 weeks, plus baseline. This renal cell carcinoma was of the clear cell type. This TCR was recovered from a woman in her 50s with renal cell carcinoma. V gene TRBV5-1 combines with J gene TRBJ1-1, with D possibly being TRBD1 (5 bases). This specimen was blood, taken from a patient whose treatment included radiotherapy and nephrectomy. The CDR3 DNA reads as TGCGCCAGCAGCTTTACAGGTCGGAACACTGAAGCTTTCTTT. This sequence encodes CASSFTGRNTEAFF.